The T cell receptor (beta chain) described here comes from a study of blood T cell repertoires in COVID-19. At the level of the study: Some COVID-19 samples were acute and others convalescent; all came from the United States, Italy and Spain. T cells, B-cell-depleted T cells, or PBMCs provided the cDNA or gDNA that served as material.

The CDR3 totals 13 residues. Deletions cut 0 bases from V and 11 bases from J, with 13 bases between. Germline-derived CDR1 and CDR2 are LNHNV and YYDKDF (reference sequence). Original processing notes: Estimation of nucleated cell counts relied on the amplification of reference gene primers. Assay used: immunoSEQ multiplex PCR; TCRdb lists only in-frame clones, some missing. For V, J and clone size, that table is used; D and trimming come from the DNA. This sample has 80,000 to 100,000 clones; about 86% occur once, and the top ten carry 10% to 15%. The source is an older woman in a cohort sampled during active or convalescent COVID-19. J is TRBJ1-1 and V is TRBV15; D not certain. The sample comprised peripheral blood. CDR3 protein: CATSRDGSRGAFF. CDR3 DNA sequence: TGTGCCACCAGCAGAGATGGTAGCCGCGGGGCTTTCTTT.